This TCR beta chain derives from a study of OX40 agonist ivuxolimab in advanced cancers. Overall study: Ivuxolimab, which is an agonistic anti-OX40 (CD134) antibody, was administered to the patients. Head and neck, renal cell, melanoma or hepatocellular carcinoma were the cancers that dose-escalation patients had. Those enrolled were 80% to 85% male, with a mean age of about 60 years and ages from roughly 20 to 85. The study's findings and limits: Certain nonresponders additionally had low normalized T-cell clonal expansion.

Regarding this clone: No antigen is known for it.

Per the germline V gene, CDR1 is MNHEY and CDR2 is SMNVEV (reference sequence). J lost 4 bases, V lost 5 bases, and 8 bases had no gene match. This CDR3 contains 15 residues. TCRdb keeps only in-frame clones here, not all; method: immunoSEQ multiplex PCR. Here the sample spans over 65,000 clones, under 85% being singletons. Sequencing used CD4+ or CD8+ T cells sorted from blood, obtained in a trial of the OX40 agonist ivuxolimab. This TCR came from an adult with an advanced solid tumor such as melanoma, head and neck, liver or kidney cancer. The rearrangement links TRBV27 to TRBJ1-1; TRBD1 agrees at 9 bases. As DNA, the CDR3 is TGTGCCAGCAGTCGCGGACAGGGGCAGGGCACTGAAGCTTTCTTT. Its protein product is CASSRGQGQGTEAFF.